These T cell receptor beta chains were read from a single sample in a study of blood T cell repertoires in COVID-19. Assay: immunoSEQ multiplex PCR; the TCRdb copy retains only in-frame clones and omits some. The sample consists of tens of thousands of clones, roughly 80% of them appearing once. The sequenced material came from peripheral blood. The receptors derive from a woman older than 75 with active or convalescent COVID-19. Each CDR3 is given with its conserved first and last residue.

j_gene	v_gene	CDR3aa
TRBJ1-1	TRBV7-2	CASSFRKNTEAFF
TRBJ2-5	TRBV5-4	CASSLDAAGGPETQYF
TRBJ1-1	TRBV23-1	CASSQFEGTLNTEAFF
TRBJ1-1	TRBV6-5	CASSYSQRSEAFF
TRBJ1-2	TRBV29-1	CSVDAGTEDSTF
TRBJ1-1	TRBV18	CASSPTENTEAFF
TRBJ1-2	TRBV18	CASSPPNRGYGYTF
TRBJ2-5	TRBV5-1	CASSPLVPSGGGETQYF
TRBJ2-2	TRBV7-3	CASSLWGYGELFF
TRBJ2-7	TRBV7-8	CASSPVTGGEVEQYF
TRBJ2-3	TRBV29-1	CSVESLAGGPDTQYF
TRBJ1-1	TRBV30	CAWSAEGKLIRLNTEAFF
TRBJ1-1	TRBV7-3	CASSLGQNTEAFF
TRBJ1-1	TRBV7-9	CASSLGTLHGRAFF
TRBJ2-1	TRBV5-1	CASSLEAGGPYNEQFF
TRBJ1-2	TRBV27	CASSFLDRGNYGYTF
TRBJ1-1	TRBV7-2	CASSFVQRRAITEAFF
TRBJ1-2	TRBV7-3	CASSSPGGYGYTF
TRBJ1-4	TRBV5-1	CASSLDGQTNEKLFF
TRBJ1-6	TRBV25-1	CASSERGYNSPLHF
TRBJ2-5	TRBV19	CASSIGWREGIKTQYF
TRBJ2-7	TRBV7-8	CASSLELYEQYF
TRBJ2-1	TRBV18	CASSPGTSGNNEQFF
TRBJ2-6	TRBV6-5	CASRLSGSGANVLTF
TRBJ2-7	TRBV11-2	CASREGTSPTEQYF
TRBJ2-1	TRBV12-5	CASGRTSGSGSYNEQFF
TRBJ1-5	TRBV28	CASSFPDRLNQPQHF
TRBJ2-1	TRBV6-6	CASRETSGSINEQFF
TRBJ2-5	TRBV7-9	CASRGLAGETQYF
TRBJ2-5	TRBV7-8	CASSFRQGNLETQYF
TRBJ2-1	TRBV24-1	CATSRGYNEQFF
TRBJ1-2	TRBV11-2	CASSVDRGDGYTF
TRBJ1-5	TRBV29-1	CSVEETGVNQPQHF
TRBJ1-1	TRBV5-4	CASSSTRQGGVTEAFF
TRBJ1-6	TRBV7-2	CASSLEQGKNSPLHF
TRBJ2-7	TRBV6-2/TRBV6-3	CASSYSQGFLYEQYF
TRBJ1-1	TRBV7-2	CASSLARFIDTEAFF
TRBJ2-7	TRBV14	CASSLMGVSSYEQYF
TRBJ2-7	TRBV5-4	CASSSSGGAYEQYF
TRBJ2-3	TRBV4-3	CASSQTGTGGDTQYF
TRBJ2-7	TRBV4-3	CASSQPRLAGAGEQYF
TRBJ2-2	TRBV5-8	CASSPGQGPFTGELFF
TRBJ1-2	TRBV5-1	CASSLFRAHGYTF
TRBJ1-3	TRBV29-1	CSVTRDSSGNTIYF